Listed below are T cell receptor beta chains from one sample, sequenced in a study of cytomegalovirus exposure and HLA in healthy donors. Some clones are missing from TCRdb's copy, which holds only in-frame ones; the method was immunoSEQ multiplex PCR. Of 200,000 or so clones listed, more than 75% are singletons. Source material: PBMCs. All receptors derive from a girl in the first two years of life in good health and CMV-seronegative. The CDR3 runs from the conserved cysteine through the conserved F or W. Each record gives: V gene, D gene, clone size, J gene, CDR3 DNA, CDR3 protein. D genes are given only for firm matches. Clone size is stated in some rows and not others, as once, few, many or a class when expanded.

TRBV6-1	NA	NA	TRBJ2-5	TGTGCCAGCAGTGAAATCCGGGGTGGCAAGCGGGAGACCCAGTACTTC	CASSEIRGGKRETQYF
TRBV5-4	NA	NA	TRBJ2-6	TGTGCCAGCAGCTTGGCCCTATGGGGGCCTGGGGCCAACGTCCTGACTTTC	CASSLALWGPGANVLTF
TRBV28	NA	once	TRBJ2-7	TGTGCCAGCAGTCCCCGGGTCCCCGAGCAGTACTTC	CASSPRVPEQYF
TRBV5-1	TRBD1	NA	TRBJ2-5	TGCGCCAGCAGCTTGCAGGGGGACAGGGGCCAAGAGACCCAGTACTTC	CASSLQGDRGQETQYF
TRBV7-9	NA	NA	TRBJ1-2	TGTGCCAGCAGCTCCGTTACTAACTATGGCTACACCTTC	CASSSVTNYGYTF
TRBV19	TRBD2	few	TRBJ2-1	TGTGCCAGTAGTATAGGGACTAGCGGGTACAATGAGCAGTTCTTC	CASSIGTSGYNEQFF
TRBV27	NA	NA	TRBJ2-5	TGTGCCAGCAGTCCCCGCGCCGGGCGCGGGGAGACCCAGTACTTC	CASSPRAGRGETQYF
TRBV29-1	NA	NA	TRBJ2-7	TGCAGCGTTGAGGGGAGACCCTACGAGCAGTACTTC	CSVEGRPYEQYF
TRBV21-1	NA	NA	TRBJ2-1	TGTGCCACCCCCGGGGGGACCGGTTCTTTCTTC	CATPGGTGSFF
TRBV11-2	TRBD1	NA	TRBJ2-7	TGTGCCAGCAGCTCCCGGACAGGGGAGGGGTTCTACGAGCAGTACTTC	CASSSRTGEGFYEQYF
TRBV11-2	TRBD1	NA	TRBJ1-2	TGTGCCAGCAGCGCGGGACAGGGAGCACATAACTATGGCTACACCTTC	CASSAGQGAHNYGYTF
TRBV11-1	NA	NA	TRBJ1-4	TGTGCCAGCAGCAACGCCGGTCGGGGGACTAATGAAAAACTGTTTTTT	CASSNAGRGTNEKLFF
TRBV19	TRBD2	once	TRBJ2-2	TGTGCCAGTAAGTCTAGCGGGAGAGCGGACACCGGGGAGCTGTTTTTT	CASKSSGRADTGELFF
TRBV4-2	NA	NA	TRBJ2-6	TGTGCCAGCAGCCAAGATGGGCAGCCTTTTGGGGCCAACGTCCTGACTTTC	CASSQDGQPFGANVLTF
TRBV6-6	TRBD1	NA	TRBJ2-7	TGTGCCTTCGGACAGGGGTCCCTCTACGAGCAGTACTTC	CAFGQGSLYEQYF
TRBV18	NA	NA	TRBJ1-5	TGTGCCAGCTCACAAACAGATAGCAATCAGCCCCAGCATTTT	CASSQTDSNQPQHF
TRBV27	NA	NA	TRBJ1-4	TGTGCCAGCAGTACCAACAGGGCCCCTAATGAAAAACTGTTTTTT	CASSTNRAPNEKLFF
TRBV4-2	TRBD1	NA	TRBJ1-5	TGTGCCAGCAGCCAAGGTGGACAGGGCAAGGGTTTGACCCAGCATTTT	CASSQGGQGKGLTQHF
TRBV6-1	NA	NA	TRBJ2-7	TGTGCCAGCAGTGATCTGTCCTTCTACGAGCAGTACTTC	CASSDLSFYEQYF
TRBV27	TRBD2	NA	TRBJ2-5	TGTGCCAGCAGTTTAAGGAGAACTAGCGGGAGGTTGGAGACCCAGTACTTC	CASSLRRTSGRLETQYF
TRBV9	TRBD2	NA	TRBJ2-4	TGTGCCAGCAGCGGGTCGCGGGAGATAGCCAAAAACATTCAGTACTTC	CASSGSREIAKNIQYF
TRBV19	TRBD2	NA	TRBJ2-7	TGTGCCAGTAGCGCCACTAGCGGGGAGTCCTACGAGCAGTACTTC	CASSATSGESYEQYF